Following are 5 T cell receptor beta chains from one sample sequenced in a study of post-analysis software for immune sequencing data. Study-level findings and limits: The five TRBV segments detected at higher frequency in patients than in controls included TRBV5-6, TRBV5-1 and TRBV20-1.

Incorporated into the TCR beta cDNA libraries were unique molecular identifiers, which served to reduce PCR and sequencing biases. TCRdb re-analysed the PCR reads in MiXCR, keeping a single row per CDR3 protein. The sample contains 450,000 or so distinct CDR3 sequences, approximately 46% of which appear only once. Their target antigens are unknown. Input material: blood. These receptors were collected from a girl under 18 with multiple sclerosis.

This clonotype was detected a few times. The chain uses TRBV4-1 and TRBJ2-7; 12 nucleotides match TRBD2. Germline CDR1 and CDR2: MGHRA and YSYEKL. V gave up 3 bases and J gave up 1 base; unmatched junction bases: 4. The CDR3 consists of 16 residues. In DNA form, the CDR3 reads TGCGCCAGCAGCCACGACACTAGCGGGAGGTCCTACGAGCAGTACTTC. It is translated as CASSHDTSGRSYEQYF.

The chain recombines TRBV7-2 with TRBJ2-7; D call uncertain. Between the trimmed V and J ends, which lost 6 bases and 0 bases, there was a span of 12 bases. Germline loops: CDR1 SGHTA, CDR2 FQGNSA. This CDR3 comprises 14 residues. CDR3: CASSSSTGSYEQYF. CDR3 nucleotides: TGTGCCAGCAGTTCCTCTACGGGCTCCTACGAGCAGTACTTC.

This clonotype occurred a few times. The CDR3 DNA sequence: TGCGCCAGCAGCCGGCGCGTGGCGGGCGGGATTGGCACAGATACGCAGTATTTT. Translated, it gives CASSRRVAGGIGTDTQYF. This rearrangement joins TRBV4-1 to TRBJ2-3; a possible D gene is TRBD2 (6 bases). Per germline, CDR1 MGHRA and CDR2 YSYEKL. The CDR3 is 18 amino acids. V dropped 4 bases and J dropped 1 base, with 21 bases sitting between them.

This chain links TRBV28 with TRBJ2-1; 10 positions agree with TRBD1. V shed 5 bases, J shed 8 bases, and the junction held 9 bases outside the gene matches. Germline V lookup: CDR1 MDHEN, CDR2 SYDVKM. This CDR3 spans 15 amino acids. The CDR3 is CASSVGTGDWDEQFF. In DNA form, the CDR3 reads TGTGCCAGCAGTGTAGGGACAGGGGATTGGGATGAGCAGTTCTTC.

The chain is built from TRBV29-1 and TRBJ2-5; perhaps TRBD1 as D (5 bases). CDR1 is SQVTM, CDR2 ANQGSEA, per germline. V lost 4 bases to trimming and J lost 5 bases, with 11 bases between them. CDR3 size: 12 residues. The CDR3 DNA reads as TGCAGCGTTGGGTTCAGGGTGGAGACCCAGTACTTC. The encoded protein is CSVGFRVETQYF.